Listed below are T cell receptor beta chains from one sample, sequenced in a study of shared clonotypes between healthy human individuals. Clones were read by immunoSEQ multiplex PCR, and TCRdb kept only the in-frame ones, dropping some. Here the sample spans 2 million to 2.5 million clones, 80% to 95% being singletons. The sample comprised naive CD4+ T cells from PBMCs. The receptors come from a young man in good health. Some clones in this sample may be carry-over from other donors' samples. Each CDR3 is given with its conserved first and last residue. The D gene is left open where the match is weak. The size field is filled for only some rows; it gives once, few, many or a size class.

cdr3_aa cdr3_nt j_call clone_size v_call d_call
CASSVLEETQYF TGTGCCAGCAGTGTACTCGAAGAGACCCAGTACTTC TRBJ2-5 . TRBV6-1 .
CASSLFSYQETQYF TGCGCCAGCAGCTTGTTCTCGTACCAAGAGACCCAGTACTTC TRBJ2-5 . TRBV5-1 .
CASRATGGPGYTEAFF TGTGCCAGCAGAGCGACAGGGGGCCCTGGGTACACTGAAGCTTTCTTT TRBJ1-1 . TRBV7-2 TRBD1
CASSLVVLRDRGRRAQYF TGTGCCAGCAGTTTAGTCGTTCTCCGGGACAGGGGGCGTAGGGCCCAGTACTTC TRBJ2-5 . TRBV28 TRBD1
CASSSTGEETQYF TGCGCCAGCAGCTCGACAGGGGAAGAGACCCAGTACTTC TRBJ2-5 . TRBV5-1 TRBD1
CASSLRGPSGANVLTF TGTGCCAGCAGCTTAAGGGGGCCCTCTGGGGCCAACGTCCTGACTTTC TRBJ2-6 . TRBV7-9 TRBD1
CSVADGQKGIRVQYF TGCAGCGTCGCTGACGGCCAAAAGGGCATTCGGGTTCAGTACTTC TRBJ2-4 . TRBV29-1 .
CASSQGGVNTEAFF TGTGCCAGCAGTCAAGGGGGCGTGAACACTGAAGCTTTCTTT TRBJ1-1 . TRBV28 TRBD1
CASSLGSGTNYNEQFF TGTGCCAGCAGCTTAGGAAGCGGGACTAACTACAATGAGCAGTTCTTC TRBJ2-1 . TRBV7-3 TRBD2
CASSPLGQGLNGELFF TGCGCCAGCAGCCCCCTCGGACAGGGCTTGAACGGGGAGCTGTTTTTT TRBJ2-2 . TRBV4-1 TRBD1
CASSPPGGYLYNEQFF TGTGCCAGCTCACCACCCGGAGGTTACCTATACAATGAGCAGTTCTTC TRBJ2-1 . TRBV18 .
CASSSTSGKYNEQFF TGTGCCAGCAGCTCGACTAGCGGGAAGTACAATGAGCAGTTCTTC TRBJ2-1 . TRBV11-2 TRBD2
CASRGDSRETQYF TGTGCCAGCAGGGGGGACAGCCGAGAGACCCAGTACTTC TRBJ2-5 . TRBV6-1 TRBD1
CASSPPGTLQETQYF TGTGCCAGCAGTCCGCCCGGGACACTTCAAGAGACCCAGTACTTC TRBJ2-5 . TRBV6-1 .
CASSQENRGGYGYTF TGTGCCAGCAGCCAAGAAAACAGGGGGGGTTATGGCTACACCTTC TRBJ1-2 . TRBV14 TRBD1
CASSLLTGRYEQYF TGCGCCAGCAGCTTGTTAACAGGCCGCTACGAGCAGTACTTC TRBJ2-7 . TRBV5-1 .
CASSLAPGLGNTIYF TGCGCCAGCAGCTTGGCCCCGGGGCTTGGAAACACCATATATTTT TRBJ1-3 . TRBV5-1 .
CASSFRLAGGQETQYF TGTGCCAGCAGCTTCCGACTAGCGGGGGGGCAAGAGACCCAGTACTTC TRBJ2-5 . TRBV11-2 TRBD2
CATSSGTAGNTIYF TGTGCCACCAGCTCAGGAACAGCGGGAAACACCATATATTTT TRBJ1-3 few TRBV15 .
CASSSSGRVIYEQFF TGTGCCAGCAGTTCTAGCGGGAGGGTTATCTATGAGCAGTTCTTC TRBJ2-1 once TRBV28 TRBD2
CASSLLIWGLQYF TGTGCCAGCAGCTTACTTATCTGGGGACTTCAGTACTTC TRBJ2-4 . TRBV7-2 .
CASFPTSGSSHEQFF TGTGCCAGCTTCCCAACTAGCGGGAGTAGTCATGAGCAGTTCTTC TRBJ2-1 once TRBV18 TRBD2
CASSLDRNEQFF TGTGCCAGCAGCTTGGACCGGAATGAGCAGTTCTTC TRBJ2-1 . TRBV7-6 .
CAWSVGQGDIQYF TGTGCCTGGAGTGTGGGGCAGGGGGACATTCAGTACTTC TRBJ2-4 . TRBV30 TRBD1
CASSFSRTAYGYTF TGTGCCAGCAGTTTTTCTAGGACAGCCTATGGCTACACCTTC TRBJ1-2 . TRBV27 .
CASSPQGTGELFF TGTGCCAGCAGCCCACAGGGGACCGGGGAGCTGTTTTTT TRBJ2-2 . TRBV7-7 TRBD1
CASSLVGTGLNQPQHF TGTGCCAGCAGCTTAGTCGGGACAGGGCTCAATCAGCCCCAGCATTTT TRBJ1-5 . TRBV7-2 TRBD1
CASSPRGGSQASTEAFF TGTGCCAGCAGCCCCAGGGGGGGCAGTCAGGCGAGCACTGAAGCTTTCTTT TRBJ1-1 . TRBV14 TRBD1
CAWSVTIGRGNNEQFF TGTGCCTGGAGTGTCACGATTGGGAGGGGTAACAATGAGCAGTTCTTC TRBJ2-1 . TRBV30 TRBD2
CASSLGAHSNQPQHF TGTGCCAGCAGCTTAGGCGCCCATAGCAATCAGCCCCAGCATTTT TRBJ1-5 . TRBV7-2 .
CASSIPGLAGDHEQFF TGTGCCAGTAGTATCCCAGGACTAGCGGGAGACCATGAGCAGTTCTTC TRBJ2-1 . TRBV19 TRBD2
CASSPRGYNEQFF TGTGCCAGCAGTCCCCGCGGGTACAATGAGCAGTTCTTC TRBJ2-1 . TRBV27 .
CASSQGAATNYGYTF TGTGCCAGTAGCCAGGGGGCAGCGACTAACTATGGCTACACCTTC TRBJ1-2 . TRBV19 TRBD1
CASSPVVTRPTYNEQFF TGTGCCAGCTCACCGGTAGTGACGCGGCCCACCTACAATGAGCAGTTCTTC TRBJ2-1 . TRBV18 .
CAILGLAFTDTQYF TGTGCCATCCTAGGACTAGCTTTCACAGATACGCAGTATTTT TRBJ2-3 . TRBV2 TRBD2
CASSGTGDQPQHF TGTGCCAGCAGTGGGACAGGGGACCAGCCCCAGCATTTT TRBJ1-5 few TRBV2 TRBD1
CASSRALAGGAHEQYF TGTGCCAGCAGCCGAGCCCTAGCGGGAGGTGCCCACGAGCAGTACTTC TRBJ2-7 . TRBV5-4 TRBD2
CASSPGLAGAGEQYF TGCGCCAGCAGCCCAGGACTAGCGGGAGCGGGTGAGCAGTACTTC TRBJ2-7 . TRBV4-1 TRBD2
CASSRGLSYEQYF TGCGCCAGCAGCAGGGGACTCTCCTACGAGCAGTACTTC TRBJ2-7 once TRBV5-1 .
CASSVLAGGPNEQFF TGTGCCAGCAGCGTACTAGCGGGAGGGCCGAATGAGCAGTTCTTC TRBJ2-1 . TRBV11-2 TRBD2
CASSSRPNRAGALYNEQFF TGTGCCAGCAGCTCCCGCCCAAATCGGGCGGGAGCCTTATACAATGAGCAGTTCTTC TRBJ2-1 . TRBV11-2 TRBD2
CASNYAGYGYTF TGTGCCAGCAATTACGCGGGCTATGGCTACACCTTC TRBJ1-2 . TRBV6-6 .
CASGSGTGGKQFF TGTGCTAGTGGTTCGGGGACAGGGGGTAAGCAGTTCTTC TRBJ2-1 once TRBV12-5 TRBD1
CASSLEGRDKYFWGVRYF TGCGCCAGCAGCTTGGAAGGGCGGGACAAATACTTCTGGGGGGTTCGTTACTTC TRBJ2-5 . TRBV5-1 .
CASSFIQGARDYGYTF TGTGCCAGCAGTTTCATACAGGGGGCGCGCGACTATGGCTACACCTTC TRBJ1-2 . TRBV28 TRBD1
CASSPHGDTQYF TGTGCCAGCAGCCCCCACGGAGATACGCAGTATTTT TRBJ2-3 . TRBV7-6 .
CASRDQGSAYGYTF TGTGCCAGTAGAGACCAGGGGAGCGCCTATGGCTACACCTTC TRBJ1-2 . TRBV19 .
CASSTRQGTDTQYF TGCGCCAGCAGTACTAGGCAGGGGACAGATACGCAGTATTTT TRBJ2-3 . TRBV5-1 .
CASSLSPPPARAPYEQYF TGTGCCAGCAGTTTATCCCCCCCGCCGGCCAGGGCCCCCTACGAGCAGTACTTC TRBJ2-7 . TRBV28 .
CASSVGPGVYNEQFF TGTGCCAGCAGCGTAGGCCCAGGGGTCTACAATGAGCAGTTCTTC TRBJ2-1 . TRBV9 .
CASSQLPGAEQYF TGCGCCAGCAGCCAATTACCGGGCGCAGAGCAGTACTTC TRBJ2-7 . TRBV4-1 .